These 3 T cell receptor beta chains originate from one sample sequenced in a study of blood T cells in healthy people across ages. A J-beta primer mix and a sample-barcoded 5' primer were used in a second PCR of roughly 6 to 11 cycles. Using its own MiXCR run on the 5' RACE reads, TCRdb lists one record per CDR3 protein. The sample records about 1.8 million distinct CDR3 sequences, 49% being singletons. Sequencing input: blood. The receptor source for this set is a woman aged 40 to 50 in good health.

CDR3 loop: CASSDSARGVNLHEQYF. In DNA form, the CDR3 reads TGTGCCAGCAGTGACTCCGCCCGAGGGGTTAACCTCCACGAGCAGTACTTC. The V call is TRBV6-4, the J call TRBJ2-7; the D gene could be TRBD1 or TRBD2 (5 bases each). The CDR3 is made up of 17 amino acids. Between the trimmed V and J ends, which lost 0 bases and 5 bases, there was a span of 20 bases. Germline V gives CDR1 MRHNA, CDR2 SNTAGT.

The chain uses TRBV6-5 and TRBJ2-3; 9 bases map to TRBD2. After removal of 0 bases from V and 2 bases from J, the junction contained 9 bases not matched to a gene. The CDR3 length is 18 residues. Germline V CDR1 and CDR2: MNHEY, SVGAGI. CDR3 residues: CASSYSDVGTSYTDTQYF. In nucleotides, the CDR3 is TGTGCCAGCAGTTACTCAGACGTGGGGACTAGCTACACAGATACGCAGTATTTT.

V gene TRBV28 combines with J gene TRBJ2-3; D gene uncertain. The CDR3 contains 15 residues. From germline, CDR1 is MDHEN and CDR2 SYDVKM. The V and J ends lost 5 bases and 4 bases respectively, with 16 bases between them. The CDR3 DNA follows: TGTGCCAGCAGTACTGTGAAGGGTTTGCCAGATACGCAGTATTTT. This codes for CASSTVKGLPDTQYF.